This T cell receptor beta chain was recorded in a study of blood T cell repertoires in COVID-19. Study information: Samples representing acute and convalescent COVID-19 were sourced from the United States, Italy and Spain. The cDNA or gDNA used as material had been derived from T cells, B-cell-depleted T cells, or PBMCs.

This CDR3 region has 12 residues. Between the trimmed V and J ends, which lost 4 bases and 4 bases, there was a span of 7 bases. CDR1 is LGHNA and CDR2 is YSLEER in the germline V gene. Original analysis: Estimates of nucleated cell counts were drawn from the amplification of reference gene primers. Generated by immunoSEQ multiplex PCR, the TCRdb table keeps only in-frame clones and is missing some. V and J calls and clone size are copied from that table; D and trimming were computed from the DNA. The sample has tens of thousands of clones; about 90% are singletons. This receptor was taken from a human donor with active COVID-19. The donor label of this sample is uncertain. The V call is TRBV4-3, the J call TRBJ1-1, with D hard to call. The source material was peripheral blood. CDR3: CASSLGSTEAFF. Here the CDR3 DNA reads TGCGCCAGCAGCCTAGGGAGCACTGAAGCTTTCTTT.